This TCR gamma chain was obtained from a study of Vδ1+ human thymocytes. From germline, CDR1 is EGSTGY and CDR2 YDSYTSSV. The V gene end was trimmed by 4 bases and the J gene end by 15 bases; junction bases not matched to a gene: 15. The CDR3 sequence is 12 residues long. The sorted cells were CD3+ Vdelta1+ Vdelta2- thymocytes from alphabeta-depleted thymus. RNA was extracted from the cells and then reverse transcribed. Multiplex PCR used pooled V-gene forward primers and a constant-region reverse primer to amplify CDR3s. TCRdb reanalysed the multiplex PCR reads via CATT. This repertoire shows 36,000 or so gamma-chain clones, over 20% found once; its top ten account for about 2%. Findings and caveats of the study: Despite high sort purity, roughly 20% of thymic T cell receptor delta sequences were Vdelta2. Highly polyclonal TRG and TRD repertoires with Gaussian CDR3 length distributions appeared in thymus.

This clone turned up a few times. Its antigen is not identified. The rearrangement uses TRGV4 and TRGJ1 or TRGJ2. This TCR was recovered from a girl under two years old who had congenital heart surgery. Sequencing was performed on Vdelta1+ gamma-delta thymocytes from the thymus. Subset described: FACS-sorted CD3+ TCRalphabeta- TCRVdelta1+ TCRVdelta2- thymocytes. The CDR3: CATWDRGGQGLF. The CDR3 region has the DNA TGTGCCACCTGGGACCGCGGCGGTCAGGGACTCTTT.